This TCR beta chain derives from a study of cytomegalovirus exposure and HLA in healthy donors. Regarding this clone: Its cognate antigen is unknown.

Study-wide findings and caveats: Among the CMV-associated chains, three were confirmed in vitro as specific for CMV antigens. A later analysis found TCR association rates differed by HLA locus, highest for DRB1 and lowest for HLA-C.

CDR3 length equals 18 residues. With 5 bases clipped from V and 6 bases from J, the junction kept 11 bases outside the gene matches. Germline-derived CDR1 and CDR2 are PRHDT and FYEKMQ (reference sequence). Primers for the PCR totalled 60 Vbeta and 13 Jbeta. The data were produced by immunoSEQ multiplex PCR, yet TCRdb's version contains in-frame clones alone and is incomplete. Counted here are approximately 150,000 clones, roughly three quarters occurring once; the ten biggest clones make up about 7.9%. This sequence originates from a male donor in good health and CMV-seropositive. V and J are TRBV13 and TRBJ2-3; 16 nucleotides match TRBD2. The sequenced sample consisted of PBMCs. DNA of the CDR3: TGTGCCAGCAGCACCGGGACTAGCGGGGGGGCGACGCGGGATACGCAGTATTTT. Its protein is CASSTGTSGGATRDTQYF.